The 14 T cell receptor beta chains below were found in one sample sequenced in a study of blood T cell repertoires in COVID-19. Produced via immunoSEQ multiplex PCR; TCRdb's table is partial and in-frame only. The sample has roughly 170,000 clones, around 83% seen once. Sequencing was performed on PBMCs or T cells enriched from blood (not recorded which). All receptors derive from a woman aged 45-65 years in a cohort exposed to, infected with or recovered from COVID-19 (not recorded which).

The rearrangement links TRBV11-2 to TRBJ2-3; TRBD2 aligns across 14 bases. The CDR3 length is 16 residues. Per the germline V gene, CDR1 is SGHAT and CDR2 is FQNNGV. The J segment lost 7 bases and the V segment lost 7 bases, leaving 10 bases of the junction unmatched. CDR3 nucleotide sequence: TGTGCCAGCAATCCCGGGGGGACTAGCGGGAGAAATACGCAGTATTTT. It translates to CASNPGGTSGRNTQYF. The full variable domain, its missing parts supplied by reference TRBV11-2 and TRBJ2-3, is EAGVAQSPRYKIIEKRQSVAFWCNPISGHATLYWYQQILGQGPKLLIQFQNNGVVDDSQLPKDRFSAERLKGVDSTLKIQPAKLEDSAVYLCASNPGGTSGRNTQYFGPGTRLTVL.

The chain combines TRBV6-6 with TRBJ2-7, with D unresolved. Germline lookup yields CDR1 MNHNY and CDR2 SVGAGI (reference sequence). V lost 2 bases to trimming and J lost 3 bases, with 8 bases between them. CDR3 length: 13 residues. The CDR3 protein is CASSYAALYEQYF. CDR3 bases: TGTGCCAGCAGTTACGCTGCGCTCTACGAGCAGTACTTC.

The chain employs TRBV11-2 and TRBJ2-5; 12 bases map to TRBD2. This CDR3 is 16 amino acids long. V gave up 6 bases and J gave up 5 bases; unmatched junction bases: 10. Germline CDR1 reads SGHAT; CDR2 reads FQNNGV. The CDR3 protein is CASRRLAGDSVETQYF. Written as DNA, the CDR3 is TGTGCCAGCAGAAGACTAGCGGGGGACTCAGTGGAGACCCAGTACTTC.

V usage is TRBV7-3 and J usage is TRBJ2-3, with D maybe TRBD2 (5 bases). The germline gives CDR1 SGHTA, CDR2 FQGTGA. V dropped 2 bases and J dropped 0 bases, with 12 bases sitting between them. CDR3 length: 16 amino acids. The CDR3 region has the DNA TGTGCCAGCAGCTTAGGTTTAGCGCCTAGCACAGATACGCAGTATTTT. Its protein is CASSLGLAPSTDTQYF.

V usage is TRBV28 and J usage is TRBJ1-6; the match to TRBD1 covers 7 bases. Germline assignment: CDR1 MDHEN and CDR2 SYDVKM. V lost 6 bases and J lost 5; bases outside the gene matches: 7. This CDR3 spans 15 amino acids. The CDR3 region has the DNA TGTGCCAGCAGCCCACAGGGGATCGATAATTCACCCCTCCACTTT. Its translation is CASSPQGIDNSPLHF. The full variable domain, completed using reference TRBV28 and TRBJ1-6, is DVKVTQSSRYLVKRTGEKVFLECVQDMDHENMFWYRQDPGLGLRLIYFSYDVKMKEKGDIPEGYSVSREKKERFSLILESASTNQTSMYLCASSPQGIDNSPLHFGNGTRLTVT.

This chain joins TRBV20-1 and TRBJ2-5, with 8 bases aligning to TRBD1. V lost 3 bases, J lost 5 bases, and 8 bases stayed unmatched. Germline V gives CDR1 DFQATT, CDR2 SNEGSKA (reference sequence). This CDR3 contains 14 residues. The CDR3 DNA is TGCAGTGCTAGTTTTTCCCGGGACAGGGAGACCCAGTACTTC. Amino acid sequence: CSASFSRDRETQYF.

The chain has TRBV6-5 and TRBJ2-2; tentative D call: TRBD1 (5 bases). The CDR3 is 15 amino acids. The V gene's germline CDR1 is MNHEY and CDR2 SVGAGI. V lost 7 bases and J lost 2, with 14 bases in between. As DNA, the CDR3 is TGTGCCAGCACCGGTCTAAGGGGTAACACCGGGGAGCTGTTTTTT. Translating gives CASTGLRGNTGELFF.

This chain links TRBV2 with TRBJ1-5; no clear D gene. This CDR3 has 14 amino acids. The germline V and J ends were trimmed by 6 bases and 2 bases, with 11 bases remaining between them. Germline V gene data show CDR1 as SNHLY and CDR2 as FYNNEI. In nucleotides, the CDR3 is TGTGCCAGCAGAGCGACGCCAGGCAATCAGCCCCAGCATTTT. This sequence encodes CASRATPGNQPQHF.

V usage is TRBV27 and J usage is TRBJ2-1, with 9 bases matching TRBD2. The CDR3 is 17 residues long. CDR1 MNHEY and CDR2 SMNVEV come from the germline V gene (reference sequence). V lost 3 bases, J lost 4 bases, and 10 bases stayed unmatched. In DNA, the CDR3 is TGTGCCAGCAGTTTTTGGGCTAGCGGGGCAGGTTACAATGAGCAGTTCTTC. It specifies CASSFWASGAGYNEQFF.

The chain carries TRBV29-1 and TRBJ2-5, with a tentative D call TRBD2 (6 bases). The CDR3 is 13 residues long. Germline CDR1 is SQVTM and CDR2 is ANQGSEA. V shed 6 bases and J shed 2 bases, with 13 bases lying between them. The CDR3, as DNA: TGCAGCGTGCTAAAGCGGGTACAAGAGACCCAGTACTTC. Translation: CSVLKRVQETQYF.

The chain combines TRBV6-5 with TRBJ2-7, with a weak D call TRBD1 (5 bases). The CDR3 is made up of 13 amino acids. Per the germline V gene, CDR1 is MNHEY and CDR2 is SVGAGI. Trimming took off 10 bases at V and 2 bases at J, with 15 bases between the two ends. The CDR3 bases are TGTGCCACCACTGGGCAGGGCCCCTACGAGCAGTACTTC. Its translation is CATTGQGPYEQYF.

This clone is a singleton in its sample. V is TRBV19 and J is TRBJ2-1; perhaps TRBD2 as D (6 bases). The CDR3 sequence is 13 residues long. Per germline, CDR1 LNHDA and CDR2 SQIVND (reference sequence). Deletions cut 9 bases from V and 4 bases from J, with 13 bases between. This chain's CDR3 is CASAGRGYNEQFF. The CDR3 DNA follows: TGTGCCAGCGCGGGGCGGGGTTACAATGAGCAGTTCTTC.

This clone has only one observation. Distinct nucleotide sequences in the sample also encode this CDR3. This chain joins TRBV10-3 and TRBJ1-5, with a tentative D call TRBD1 (5 bases). In germline, CDR1 is ENHRY, CDR2 SYGVKD. CDR3 size: 14 residues. Trimming took 6 bases from V and 5 from J, leaving 14 bases between them. Written as DNA, the CDR3 is TGTGCCATCAGGGGCCAGGGCGGGGATCAGCCCCAGCATTTT. This codes for CAIRGQGGDQPQHF.

The V call is TRBV3-1 (or the pseudogene TRBV3-2), the J call TRBJ1-1, with D possibly being TRBD1 (5 bases). The CDR3 contains 13 residues. Germline assignment: CDR1 LGHDT and CDR2 YNNKEL (reference sequence). The V end lost 3 bases, the J end lost 6 bases, and 11 bases lay between the germline ends. Here the CDR3 reads CASSHQGVPEAFF. The CDR3 DNA sequence: TGTGCCAGCAGCCACCAAGGGGTACCTGAAGCTTTCTTT.